This is a list of T cell receptor beta chains from one sample in a study of PD-1 blockade in classical Hodgkin lymphoma. Here immunoSEQ multiplex PCR was the method, and the copy in TCRdb shows in-frame clones only, minus some. The data contain tens of thousands of clones, about 71% of them singletons. The specimen was peripheral blood mononuclear cells (PBMCs), collected at baseline. The receptors here all came from a human donor with classical Hodgkin lymphoma. Each CDR3 is given with its conserved first and last residue. The order of the fields is D gene, clone size, V gene, J gene, CDR3 protein, CDR3 DNA. D genes are given only for firm matches. The size field is filled for only some rows; it gives once, few, many or a size class.

TRBD1	medium-sized	TRBV7-9	TRBJ1-1	CASRAGTANTEAFF	TGTGCCAGCAGAGCCGGGACAGCCAACACTGAAGCTTTCTTT
TRBD2	NA	TRBV5-1	TRBJ2-1	CASSLAGLAGVGEQFF	TGCGCCAGCAGCTTGGCCGGACTAGCGGGAGTAGGTGAGCAGTTCTTC
TRBD1	NA	TRBV28	TRBJ2-5	CASSGPGTGQETQYF	TGTGCCAGCAGTGGCCCGGGGACAGGGCAAGAGACCCAGTACTTC
TRBD1	NA	TRBV19	TRBJ2-4	CASSFLTDRGRGIQYF	TGTGCCAGTAGTTTCCTAACGGACAGGGGGAGAGGCATTCAGTACTTC
NA	NA	TRBV7-2	TRBJ2-7	CASSPSMYAAYEQYF	TGTGCCAGCAGCCCCTCGATGTACGCAGCCTACGAGCAGTACTTC
TRBD1	NA	TRBV9	TRBJ2-7	CASSAPGQLREQYF	TGTGCCAGCAGCGCACCGGGACAGTTGCGCGAGCAGTACTTC
TRBD1	NA	TRBV7-9	TRBJ2-3	CASSSWDRVTDTQYF	TGTGCCAGCAGCTCCTGGGACAGGGTAACAGATACGCAGTATTTT
NA	medium-sized	TRBV28	TRBJ1-5	CASSLSGGNQPQHF	TGTGCCAGCAGTTTGTCTGGGGGCAATCAGCCCCAGCATTTT
NA	few	TRBV11-2	TRBJ1-5	CASSLAPSQPQHF	TGTGCCAGCAGCTTAGCCCCCTCTCAGCCCCAGCATTTT
NA	NA	TRBV28	TRBJ1-5	CASIDPGQPQHF	TGTGCCAGCATCGACCCGGGTCAGCCCCAGCATTTT
NA	NA	TRBV2	TRBJ1-2	CASTLQYYGYTF	TGTGCCAGCACCCTACAATATTATGGCTACACCTTC
TRBD1	NA	TRBV5-5	TRBJ2-3	CASSSRQGRSTDTQYF	TGTGCCAGCAGCTCTAGACAGGGGCGAAGCACAGATACGCAGTATTTT
NA	NA	TRBV29-1	TRBJ1-1	CSVGGTARGYTEAFF	TGCAGCGTTGGGGGGACGGCCCGGGGTTACACTGAAGCTTTCTTT
NA	NA	TRBV19	TRBJ1-4	CASSPLRGGGKLFF	TGTGCCAGTAGCCCACTACGGGGGGGTGGAAAACTGTTTTTT
NA	NA	TRBV11-2	TRBJ2-3	CASSSDLQDTQYF	TGTGCCAGCAGCTCGGACCTTCAAGATACGCAGTATTTT
NA	NA	TRBV5-6	TRBJ1-5	CASSFGERQPQHF	TGTGCCAGCAGCTTTGGGGAGCGCCAGCCCCAGCATTTT
TRBD2	NA	TRBV5-6	TRBJ2-7	CASSLVLAGSEQYF	TGTGCCAGCAGCTTGGTTCTAGCGGGATCGGAGCAGTACTTC
NA	NA	TRBV19	TRBJ2-3	CASSIGWGTDTQYF	TGTGCCAGTAGTATAGGATGGGGCACAGATACGCAGTATTTT
NA	NA	TRBV19	TRBJ2-3	CASRDLFTDTQYF	TGTGCCAGTCGGGACCTCTTCACAGATACGCAGTATTTT
TRBD1	many	TRBV19	TRBJ2-2	CASSIPPRGTGNTGELFF	TGTGCCAGTAGTATCCCACCCCGAGGGACAGGGAACACCGGGGAGCTGTTTTTT
NA	NA	TRBV19	TRBJ2-3	CASSIQKTTDTQYF	TGTGCCAGTAGTATCCAGAAAACCACAGATACGCAGTATTTT
NA	NA	TRBV7-2	TRBJ1-6	CASSLGVRINSPLHF	TGTGCCAGCAGCTTAGGAGTCAGGATTAATTCACCCCTCCACTTT
NA	NA	TRBV18	TRBJ1-5	CASSTGNNQPQHF	TGTGCCAGCTCGACGGGGAACAATCAGCCCCAGCATTTT
TRBD1	once	TRBV11-2	TRBJ2-2	CASSLDGTGGRTGELFF	TGTGCCAGCAGCTTAGACGGGACAGGGGGAAGGACCGGGGAGCTGTTTTTT
TRBD2	NA	TRBV7-6	TRBJ2-3	CASSLGAGAPDTQYF	TGTGCCAGCAGCTTAGGAGCGGGGGCTCCAGATACGCAGTATTTT
NA	NA	TRBV28	TRBJ1-1	CASSPRTFMNTEAFF	TGTGCCAGCAGTCCAAGGACATTCATGAACACTGAAGCTTTCTTT
NA	NA	TRBV4-1	TRBJ2-2	CASSQDPGRWELFF	TGCGCCAGCAGCCAAGACCCCGGACGATGGGAGCTGTTTTTT
TRBD1	NA	TRBV19	TRBJ1-2	CASSTIEDRLNGYTF	TGTGCCAGTAGTACCATTGAGGACAGGTTGAATGGCTACACCTTC
NA	NA	TRBV19	TRBJ2-6	CASRFLSGANVLTF	TGTGCCAGTAGGTTTCTCTCTGGGGCCAACGTCCTGACTTTC
NA	many	TRBV6-1	TRBJ2-2	CASSEKGTGELFF	TGTGCCAGCAGTGAAAAGGGGACTGGGGAGCTGTTTTTT
TRBD2	NA	TRBV4-2	TRBJ2-1	CASSQDGTRSNYNEQFF	TGTGCCAGCAGCCAAGATGGGACTAGATCAAATTACAATGAGCAGTTCTTC
NA	NA	TRBV28	TRBJ2-1	CASSQAGHSSYNEQFF	TGTGCCAGCAGTCAGGCAGGGCATAGCTCCTACAATGAGCAGTTCTTC
TRBD1	NA	TRBV25-1	TRBJ2-1	CASSARGLKGAENNEQFF	TGTGCCAGCAGTGCCCGGGGTCTAAAGGGGGCGGAAAACAATGAGCAGTTCTTC
TRBD1	NA	TRBV30	TRBJ1-4	CAWSVYGTGNEKLFF	TGTGCCTGGAGTGTGTACGGGACAGGAAATGAAAAACTGTTTTTT
TRBD1	NA	TRBV7-2	TRBJ1-6	CASSLLVGTGDSPLHF	TGTGCCAGCAGCTTGTTGGTGGGGACAGGAGATTCACCCCTCCACTTT
NA	few	TRBV28	TRBJ2-1	CASSSQGWNEQFF	TGTGCCAGCAGTTCTCAGGGGTGGAATGAGCAGTTCTTC
NA	few	TRBV5-4	TRBJ2-5	CASSLRDPGETQYF	TGTGCCAGCAGCTTGAGGGACCCGGGAGAGACCCAGTACTTC
TRBD1	NA	TRBV5-1	TRBJ2-3	CASSPGTAPDTQYF	TGCGCCAGCAGCCCCGGGACAGCCCCAGATACGCAGTATTTT
NA	NA	TRBV9	TRBJ2-7	CASSVDPRPAFQYEQYF	TGTGCCAGCAGCGTAGACCCCAGGCCGGCTTTTCAATACGAGCAGTACTTC
NA	NA	TRBV5-1	TRBJ2-3	CASSEGSTDTQYF	TGCGCCAGCAGTGAAGGAAGCACAGATACGCAGTATTTT
TRBD1	NA	TRBV10-2	TRBJ2-4	CASSEPGGNIQYF	TGCGCCAGCAGCGAGCCAGGGGGTAACATTCAGTACTTC
TRBD1	NA	TRBV19	TRBJ1-6	CASSIRGQGLSPLHF	TGTGCCAGTAGTATACGTGGACAGGGACTCTCACCCCTCCACTTT
NA	NA	TRBV28	TRBJ2-3	CASSPGGEPDTQYF	TGTGCCAGCAGTCCCGGTGGGGAGCCAGATACGCAGTATTTT
TRBD1	NA	TRBV4-1	TRBJ1-1	CASSQDATGQGAVVEAFF	TGCGCCAGCAGCCAAGACGCCACGGGGCAGGGGGCCGTGGTTGAAGCTTTCTTT
NA	once	TRBV11-2	TRBJ1-5	CASSVNRRQPQHF	TGTGCCAGCAGCGTAAACAGGAGGCAGCCCCAGCATTTT
NA	NA	TRBV5-1	TRBJ2-1	CASSLAGQRSSYNEQFF	TGCGCCAGCAGCTTGGCCGGGCAGCGGAGCTCCTACAATGAGCAGTTCTTC
NA	NA	TRBV5-6	TRBJ1-1	CASSLGPLGTEAFF	TGTGCCAGCAGCTTGGGGCCCTTAGGGACTGAAGCTTTCTTT
NA	few	TRBV2	TRBJ1-5	CASTREGVGNQPQHF	TGTGCCAGCACCAGGGAGGGAGTTGGCAATCAGCCCCAGCATTTT
NA	NA	TRBV6-6	TRBJ2-2	CASSLRPGGSGELFF	TGTGCCAGCAGCCTACGACCGGGGGGCTCCGGGGAGCTGTTTTTT
NA	NA	TRBV6-5	TRBJ2-7	CASSYSMGQSSYEQYF	TGTGCCAGCAGTTACTCGATGGGGCAAAGCTCCTACGAGCAGTACTTC
NA	NA	TRBV5-1	TRBJ2-2	CASSLVGGSTGELFF	TGCGCCAGCAGCTTGGTTGGGGGTAGCACCGGGGAGCTGTTTTTT
TRBD1	NA	TRBV7-2	TRBJ1-5	CASSTTGTAISNQPQHF	TGTGCCAGCAGCACGACCGGGACAGCCATTAGCAATCAGCCCCAGCATTTT